Below, one T cell receptor (beta chain) is given with its context. No antigen is known for it. This entry is derived from a study of radiotherapy plus CTLA-4 blockade in lung cancer. Study as a whole: The study recorded objective responses in 15% to 20% of patients and disease control in around 33%.

Study results and limitations: It was early blood T cell clone dynamics, with interferon-beta, that reportedly best predicted response.

CTLA-4 blockade with ipilimumab, together with focal radiation, was given to patients with chemo-refractory metastatic non-small-cell lung cancer. TCRdb's copy holds only in-frame clones and misses some; the assay was immunoSEQ multiplex PCR. The profile shows some 78,000 clones, approximately 86% of them singletons. The source is a human donor with non-small cell lung cancer who had a partial response to radiotherapy plus ipilimumab. The source material was peripheral blood, sampled from a patient treated with radiotherapy plus ipilimumab.

CDR3 DNA: TGTGCCAGCAGCTCAAGGACAGGGCAAGAGACCCAGTACTTC. It encodes CASSSRTGQETQYF. V and J are TRBV7-8 and TRBJ2-5; 8 bases line up with TRBD1. The V gene's germline CDR1 is SGHVS and CDR2 FQNEAQ. The CDR3 is made up of 14 amino acids. The trim removed 4 bases at V and 2 bases at J, leaving 3 bases unmatched.